This T cell receptor (beta chain) emerged from a study of blood T cell repertoires in COVID-19. The germline CDR1 and CDR2 sequences are MDHEN and SYDVKM. CDR3 length equals 18 residues. With 3 bases clipped from V and 4 bases from J, the junction kept 16 bases outside the gene matches. This clone has just a few counts. Produced via immunoSEQ multiplex PCR; TCRdb's table is partial and in-frame only. The sample carries around 260,000 clones, approximately 90% recorded once. The clonotype was recovered from a woman aged 25 to 45 with COVID-19, enrolled during active disease. Material for sequencing was peripheral blood. The chain is built from TRBV28 and TRBJ2-7, with 9 bases lining up with TRBD1. The CDR3 here is CASSFIGSWDRATYEQYF. The CDR3 DNA follows: TGTGCCAGCAGTTTCATCGGATCGTGGGACAGGGCTACGTACGAGCAGTACTTC.